Sequencing of this TCR beta chain was carried out in a study of shared clonotypes between healthy human individuals. Study details: Each donor had three CD4 naive, three CD4 memory, two CD8 naive and one CD8 memory plate.

It was across several immunoSEQ plates that each subset's genomic DNA was evenly split. Sequencing was performed with immunoSEQ multiplex PCR; in TCRdb, only in-frame clones are kept and a portion is missing. The sample records about 980,000 clones, roughly 72% being singletons. Whole-study results and caveats: Non-shared clonotypes had lower generation probabilities than clonotypes shared by all four sorted-subset donors. Shared clonotypes: about 5.3% naive CD4, 3% to 3.5% naive CD8, 2% to 2.5% memory CD4, 0.4% memory CD8.

V was shortened by 5 bases and J by 4 bases, with 14 bases between the two germline ends. The CDR3 totals 13 residues. CDR1 and CDR2 (germline): GTSNPN, SVGIG (reference sequence). On this clone: Its antigen is currently unknown.

This clonotype originated in a man between 18 and 29 years old in good health. The sample was memory CD4+ T cells sorted from blood. The subset: CD45RA-negative fraction. The chain has TRBV30 and TRBJ1-1; TRBD1 might be the D (6 bases). CDR3 nucleotides: TGTGCCTGGCTACAGGGTTTTAGCACTGAAGCTTTCTTT. Amino acid sequence: CAWLQGFSTEAFF.